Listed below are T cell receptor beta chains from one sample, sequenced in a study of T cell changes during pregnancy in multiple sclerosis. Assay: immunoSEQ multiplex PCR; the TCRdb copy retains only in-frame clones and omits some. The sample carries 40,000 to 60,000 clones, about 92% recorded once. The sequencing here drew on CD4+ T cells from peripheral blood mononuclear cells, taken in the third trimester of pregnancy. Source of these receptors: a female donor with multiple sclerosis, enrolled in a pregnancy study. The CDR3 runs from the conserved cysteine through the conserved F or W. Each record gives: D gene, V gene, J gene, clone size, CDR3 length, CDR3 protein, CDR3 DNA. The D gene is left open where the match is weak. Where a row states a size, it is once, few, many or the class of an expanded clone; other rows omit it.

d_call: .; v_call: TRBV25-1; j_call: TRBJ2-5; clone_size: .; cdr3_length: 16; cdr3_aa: CASQTHPGTPEETQYF; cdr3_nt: TGTGCCAGCCAAACGCACCCCGGGACTCCCGAAGAGACCCAGTACTTC
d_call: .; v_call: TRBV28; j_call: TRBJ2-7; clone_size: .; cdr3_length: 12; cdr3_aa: CASSSSLYEQYF; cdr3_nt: TGTGCCAGCAGTTCCTCCCTCTACGAGCAGTACTTC
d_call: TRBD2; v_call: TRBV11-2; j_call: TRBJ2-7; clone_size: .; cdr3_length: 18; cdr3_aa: CASSTQTNLAGRLYEQYF; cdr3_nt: TGTGCCAGCAGCACCCAAACGAACCTAGCGGGGCGCTTGTACGAGCAGTACTTC
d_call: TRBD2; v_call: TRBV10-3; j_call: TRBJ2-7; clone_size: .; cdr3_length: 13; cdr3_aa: CAIRASGSNEQYF; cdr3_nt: TGTGCCATCAGGGCTAGCGGGAGTAACGAGCAGTACTTC
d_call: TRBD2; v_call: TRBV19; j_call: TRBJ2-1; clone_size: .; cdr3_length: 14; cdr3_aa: CASRSAGDVNEQFF; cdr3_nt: TGTGCCAGTAGGTCAGCGGGAGATGTCAATGAGCAGTTCTTC
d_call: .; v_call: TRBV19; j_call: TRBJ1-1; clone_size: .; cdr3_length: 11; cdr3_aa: CAIRGVTEAFF; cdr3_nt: TGTGCCATACGGGGGGTCACTGAAGCTTTCTTT
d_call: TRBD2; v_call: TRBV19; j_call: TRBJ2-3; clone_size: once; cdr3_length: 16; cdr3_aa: CASSPSLRGERNTQYF; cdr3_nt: TGTGCCAGTAGTCCCTCCCTGCGGGGGGAGCGGAATACGCAGTATTTT
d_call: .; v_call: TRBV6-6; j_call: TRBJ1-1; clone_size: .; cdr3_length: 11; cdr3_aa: CASSPNTEAFF; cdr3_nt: TGTGCCAGCAGCCCTAACACTGAAGCTTTCTTT
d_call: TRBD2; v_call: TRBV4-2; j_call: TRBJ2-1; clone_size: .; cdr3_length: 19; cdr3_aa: CASSQVRSGRNPSYNEQFF; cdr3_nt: TGTGCCAGCAGCCAAGTCAGGAGCGGGAGGAACCCTTCCTACAATGAGCAGTTCTTC
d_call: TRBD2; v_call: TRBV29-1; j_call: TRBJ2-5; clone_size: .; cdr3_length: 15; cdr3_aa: CSVGTSGSEWETQYF; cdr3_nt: TGCAGCGTTGGGACTAGCGGGAGTGAGTGGGAGACCCAGTACTTC
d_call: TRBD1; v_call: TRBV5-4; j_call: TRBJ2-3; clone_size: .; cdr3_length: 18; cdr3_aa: CASRSSEGQGRGTDTQYF; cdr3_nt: TGTGCCAGCAGGTCCAGTGAGGGACAGGGACGCGGCACAGATACGCAGTATTTT
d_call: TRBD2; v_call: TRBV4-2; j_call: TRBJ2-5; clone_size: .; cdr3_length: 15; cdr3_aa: CASNSSGRGLETQYF; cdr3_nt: TGTGCCAGCAACTCTAGCGGGAGAGGTCTCGAGACCCAGTACTTC
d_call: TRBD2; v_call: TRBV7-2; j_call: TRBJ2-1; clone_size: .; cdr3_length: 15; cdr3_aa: CASSLEAGVSNEQFF; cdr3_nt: TGTGCCAGCAGCTTAGAAGCGGGAGTTTCGAATGAGCAGTTCTTC
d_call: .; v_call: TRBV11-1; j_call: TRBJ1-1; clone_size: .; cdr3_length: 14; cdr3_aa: CASSLNRVGTEAFF; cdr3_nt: TGTGCCAGCAGCTTAAACAGGGTTGGAACTGAAGCTTTCTTT
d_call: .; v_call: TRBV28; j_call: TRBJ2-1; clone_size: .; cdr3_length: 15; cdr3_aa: CASGTIGRRANEQFF; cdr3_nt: TGTGCCAGCGGTACTATAGGGCGGCGGGCCAATGAGCAGTTCTTC
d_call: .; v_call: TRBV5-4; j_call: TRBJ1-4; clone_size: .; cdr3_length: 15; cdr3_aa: CASSLSGTGGEKLFF; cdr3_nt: TGTGCCAGCAGCTTGTCGGGGACTGGGGGGGAAAAACTGTTTTTT
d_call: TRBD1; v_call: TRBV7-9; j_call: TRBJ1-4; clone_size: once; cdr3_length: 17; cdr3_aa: CASSLRGQGIPNEKLFF; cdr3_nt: TGTGCCAGCAGCTTAAGGGGACAGGGCATTCCTAATGAAAAACTGTTTTTT
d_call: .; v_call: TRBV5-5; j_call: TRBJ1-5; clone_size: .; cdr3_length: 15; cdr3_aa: CASSFDGVSNQPQHF; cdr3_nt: TGTGCCAGCAGCTTCGACGGGGTAAGCAATCAGCCCCAGCATTTT
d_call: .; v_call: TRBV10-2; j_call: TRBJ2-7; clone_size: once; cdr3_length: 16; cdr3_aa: CASNPGWVSAAYEQYF; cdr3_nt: TGCGCCAGCAATCCAGGCTGGGTCTCGGCAGCCTACGAGCAGTACTTC
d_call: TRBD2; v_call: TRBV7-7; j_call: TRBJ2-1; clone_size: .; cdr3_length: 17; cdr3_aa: CASSLSAQYVGRTSLFF; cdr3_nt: TGTGCTAGCAGCTTATCAGCCCAATATGTCGGTCGGACTAGCTTGTTCTTC
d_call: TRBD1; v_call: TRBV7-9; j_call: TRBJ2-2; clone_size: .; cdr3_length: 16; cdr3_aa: CASSRAAGQATGELFF; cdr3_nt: TGTGCCAGCAGCCGAGCCGCGGGACAGGCCACCGGGGAGCTGTTTTTT
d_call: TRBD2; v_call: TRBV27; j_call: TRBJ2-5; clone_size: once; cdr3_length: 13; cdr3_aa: CASSLTSGRAQYF; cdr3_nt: TGTGCCAGCAGTTTAACTAGCGGGAGGGCCCAGTACTTC
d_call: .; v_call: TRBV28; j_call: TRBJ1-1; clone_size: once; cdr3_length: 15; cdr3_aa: CASSFGGARDTEAFF; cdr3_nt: TGTGCCAGCAGTTTTGGGGGGGCGCGCGACACTGAAGCTTTCTTT
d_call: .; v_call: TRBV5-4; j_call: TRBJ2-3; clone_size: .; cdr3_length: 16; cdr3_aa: CASSIPGLHRTDTQYF; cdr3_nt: TGTGCCAGCAGCATCCCGGGACTCCATCGCACAGATACGCAGTATTTT
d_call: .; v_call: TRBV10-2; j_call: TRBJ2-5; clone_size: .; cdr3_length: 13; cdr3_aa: CASSVLAQETQYF; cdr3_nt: TGCGCCAGCAGTGTCCTAGCGCAAGAGACCCAGTACTTC
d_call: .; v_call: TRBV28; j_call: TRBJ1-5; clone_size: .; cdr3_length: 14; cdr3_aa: CASNPDRSNQPQHF; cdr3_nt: TGTGCCAGCAACCCCGATCGGAGCAATCAGCCCCAGCATTTT
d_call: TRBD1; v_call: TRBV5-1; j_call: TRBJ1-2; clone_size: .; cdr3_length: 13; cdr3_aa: CASSLVTGEGYTF; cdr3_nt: TGCGCCAGCAGCTTGGTGACAGGGGAGGGCTACACCTTC
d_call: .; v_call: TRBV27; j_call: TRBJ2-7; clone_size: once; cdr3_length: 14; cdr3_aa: CASSPIGQSHEQYF; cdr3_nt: TGTGCCAGCAGTCCCATCGGACAGAGCCACGAGCAGTACTTC
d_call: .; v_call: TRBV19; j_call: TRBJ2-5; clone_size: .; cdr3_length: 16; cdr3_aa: CASSVSSTRKIETQYF; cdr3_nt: TGTGCCAGTAGTGTCTCCTCTACTAGGAAGATAGAGACCCAGTACTTC
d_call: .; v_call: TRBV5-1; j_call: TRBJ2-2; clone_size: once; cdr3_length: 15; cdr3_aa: CASSLGPSGTGELFF; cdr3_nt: TGCGCCAGCAGCTTGGGACCCTCGGGGACCGGGGAGCTGTTTTTT
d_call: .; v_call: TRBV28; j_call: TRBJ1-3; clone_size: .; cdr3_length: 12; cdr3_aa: CASSSGLNTIYF; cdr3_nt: TGTGCCAGCAGTTCGGGGTTAAACACCATATATTTT
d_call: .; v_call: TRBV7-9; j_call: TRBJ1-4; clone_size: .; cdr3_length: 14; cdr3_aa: CASSGTETGEKLFF; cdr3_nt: TGTGCCAGCAGCGGAACGGAAACAGGGGAAAAACTGTTTTTT
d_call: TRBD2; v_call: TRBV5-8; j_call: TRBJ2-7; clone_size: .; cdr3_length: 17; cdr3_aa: CASSLIGGNSGGYEQYF; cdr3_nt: TGTGCCAGCAGCTTGATCGGGGGGAATAGCGGGGGCTACGAGCAGTACTTC
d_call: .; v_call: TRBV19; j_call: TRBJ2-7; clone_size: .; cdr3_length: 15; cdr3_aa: CASSTGGGATYEQYF; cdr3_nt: TGTGCCAGTAGTACCGGGGGAGGTGCGACCTACGAGCAGTACTTC
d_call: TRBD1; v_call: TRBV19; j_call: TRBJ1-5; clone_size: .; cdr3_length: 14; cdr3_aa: CASREGALNQPQHF; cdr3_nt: TGTGCCAGCCGGGAGGGGGCTTTGAATCAGCCCCAGCATTTT
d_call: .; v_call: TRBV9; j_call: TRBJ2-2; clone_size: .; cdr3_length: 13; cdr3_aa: CASSFGGSKELFF; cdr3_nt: TGTGCCAGCAGCTTTGGAGGGTCCAAGGAGCTGTTTTTT